These 14 T cell receptor beta chains share one sample of origin, sequenced in a study of blood T cell repertoires in COVID-19. Assay used: immunoSEQ multiplex PCR; TCRdb lists only in-frame clones, some missing. The data hold around 270,000 clones, with approximately 83% observed a single time. Sequencing used PBMCs or T cells enriched from blood (not recorded which). The receptors derive from a young woman who had recovered from COVID-19.

The CDR3, as DNA: TGCGCCAGCAGCCGAACAGCTTTTTCTGAAGCTTTCTTT. It translates to CASSRTAFSEAFF. The V call is TRBV4-1, the J call TRBJ1-1; D call uncertain. V lost 4 bases and J 6 bases, leaving 12 bases between the germline ends. The CDR3 is made up of 13 amino acids. Germline CDR1 is MGHRA and CDR2 is YSYEKL.

This clone was detected only once. This chain connects TRBV6-6 to TRBJ1-2; 8 bases fit TRBD1. The J segment lost 7 bases and the V segment lost 8 bases, leaving 6 bases of the junction unmatched. CDR1 is MNHNY, CDR2 SVGAGI, per germline (reference sequence). This CDR3 region has 12 residues. The CDR3 spells CASEQDRGGYTF. Written as DNA, the CDR3 is TGTGCCAGCGAGCAAGACAGGGGTGGCTACACCTTC.

The rearrangement uses TRBV27 and TRBJ1-6; 8 bases align to TRBD1. In germline, CDR1 is MNHEY, CDR2 SMNVEV (reference sequence). The CDR3 extends over 15 amino acids. Trimming took 6 bases from V and 9 from J; bases not matched to a gene: 10. In nucleotides, the CDR3 is TGTGCCAGCAGCACTCTGGGGCAGGGGGCTTCACCCCTCCACTTT. This translates into CASSTLGQGASPLHF.

The chain uses TRBV15 and TRBJ2-5; possibly TRBD2 for D (7 bases). V was clipped by 9 bases and J by 4 bases, with 15 bases between them. Germline CDR1 is LNHNV and CDR2 is YYDKDF (reference sequence). The CDR3 spans 13 residues. The CDR3 nucleotides read TGTGCCACTCTGGGGGGGGCTGCAGAGACCCAGTACTTC. Protein product: CATLGGAAETQYF. Filled out from reference TRBV15 and TRBJ2-5, the complete variable domain reads DAMVIQNPRYQVTQFGKPVTLSCSQTLNHNVMYWYQQKSSQAPKLLFHYYDKDFNNEADTPDNFQSRRPNTSFCFLDIRSPGLGDTAMYLCATLGGAAETQYFGPGTRLLVL.

The V call is TRBV7-2, the J call TRBJ1-5, with 10 nucleotides matching TRBD1. Per germline, CDR1 SGHTA and CDR2 FQGNSA. There are 19 residues in the CDR3. The ends lost 6 bases at V and 0 bases at J; junction bases unmatched: 14. The DNA for the CDR3 is TGTGCCAGCAGTCTATCCTCGGGACAGGGGACCTATAGCAATCAGCCCCAGCATTTT. Its translation: CASSLSSGQGTYSNQPQHF.

The chain uses TRBV15 and TRBJ1-5; 8 bases map to TRBD1. The CDR3 is made up of 15 amino acids. Trimming took 5 bases from V and 4 from J; bases not matched to a gene: 7. CDR1 is LNHNV and CDR2 is YYDKDF in the germline V gene (reference sequence). The CDR3 DNA reads as TGTGCCACCAGCTCCGGACAGGGATCTAATCAGCCCCAGCATTTT. Protein: CATSSGQGSNQPQHF.

The chain recombines TRBV19 with TRBJ1-5; possibly TRBD1 for D (6 bases). CDR3 length equals 15 residues. Per germline, CDR1 LNHDA and CDR2 SQIVND (reference sequence). The V end lost 3 bases, the J end lost 0 bases, and 9 bases lay between the germline ends. CDR3 sequence reads: CASSMEGGSNQPQHF. In DNA, the CDR3 is TGTGCCAGTAGTATGGAAGGGGGTAGCAATCAGCCCCAGCATTTT.

In this sample, this clone turned up many times. This CDR3 is CASSLDRYEAFF. CDR3 coding DNA: TGCGCCAGCAGCTTGGACAGGTATGAAGCTTTCTTT. The rearrangement links TRBV5-1 to TRBJ1-1, with D perhaps matching TRBD1 (5 bases). Germline loops: CDR1 SGHRS, CDR2 YFSETQ. This CDR3 has 12 amino acids. V shed 0 bases and J shed 7 bases, with 7 bases lying between them.

This clone was observed a few times. V usage is TRBV5-1 and J usage is TRBJ2-1; tentative D call: TRBD2 (5 bases). The CDR3 totals 16 residues. V lost 3 bases to trimming and J lost 3 bases, with 16 bases between them. Germline assignment: CDR1 SGHRS and CDR2 YFSETQ. In DNA, the CDR3 is TGCGCCAGCAGCTCTCCCCTCGGGGTACTCTACAATGAGCAGTTCTTC. The encoded protein is CASSSPLGVLYNEQFF.

This clone was detected only once. The chain recombines TRBV5-1 with TRBJ2-1; TRBD2 aligns across 7 bases. CDR1 and CDR2 from the germline V gene are SGHRS and YFSETQ. The CDR3 spans 16 residues. The V segment lost 0 bases and the J segment 8 bases; nucleotides outside the gene matches: 11. The CDR3 coding sequence is TGCGCCAGCAGCTTGGCTGGACTAGACCTCGGCGATGAGCAGTTCTTC. Residues: CASSLAGLDLGDEQFF. Based on the CDR3 plus reference TRBV5-1 and TRBJ2-1, the full variable domain is KAGVTQTPRYLIKTRGQQVTLSCSPISGHRSVSWYQQTPGQGLQFLFEYFSETQRNKGNFPGRFSGRQFSNSRSEMNVSTLELGDSALYLCASSLAGLDLGDEQFFGPGTRLTVL.

The chain couples TRBV6-6 to TRBJ1-2, with D uncertain. V lost 6 bases to trimming and J lost 4 bases, with 15 bases between them. Germline V gene lookup returns CDR1 MNHNY and CDR2 SVGAGI (reference sequence). This CDR3 is 14 amino acids long. CDR3: CASSYLGVVYGYTF. The CDR3 DNA reads as TGTGCCAGCAGCTACCTCGGGGTAGTCTATGGCTACACCTTC.

The CDR3 DNA reads TGTGCCAGCAGCCAAGCTAGCGTGGAGGGTGAGCAGTTCTTC. Translating it yields CASSQASVEGEQFF. The gene calls are TRBV3-1 (or the pseudogene TRBV3-2) and TRBJ2-1, with D possibly matching TRBD2 (6 bases). V lost 1 base to trimming and J lost 9 bases, with 13 bases between them. Looked up from germline, CDR1 is LGHDT and CDR2 is YNNKEL (reference sequence). The CDR3 runs to 14 residues.

This clone was picked up one time. The chain recombines TRBV7-9 with TRBJ1-6; D call uncertain. V was cut by 5 bases and J by 5 bases, with 13 bases left in between. The CDR3 has 15 amino acids. The germline V gene encodes CDR1 SEHNR and CDR2 FQNEAQ (reference sequence). The CDR3 sequence: CASSTGAADNSPLHF. CDR3 coding DNA: TGTGCCAGCAGCACTGGCGCAGCGGATAATTCACCCCTCCACTTT.

This clone occurred a few times. This chain's CDR3 is CASSAPDRGNVLTF. DNA for the CDR3: TGTGCCAGCAGCGCGCCCGACAGGGGCAACGTCCTGACTTTC. This chain uses TRBV6-5 with TRBJ2-6; 8 bases fit TRBD1. The CDR3 loop spans 14 amino acids. The V gene's germline CDR1 is MNHEY and CDR2 SVGAGI. Losses at the gene ends were 6 bases for V and 9 bases for J; bases not matched to a gene: 7.